The following is a T cell receptor beta chain sequence with its context. The listed genes are named as in mouse. The protocol was immunoSEQ multiplex PCR, while the TCRdb copy is restricted to in-frame clones and leaves out a portion. The table has about 1,700 clones, 50% seen once. The source of the sample is a study of tissue T cells after allogeneic stem cell transplantation. Noted time point: mouse harvest day 14 after allogeneic transplant. Tail vein injection delivered 10^7 T-cell-depleted bone marrow cells and 10^6 splenic CD5+ T cells. Sequencing used gut tissue. This clonotype was obtained from a female BALB/c mouse given C57BL/6 T cells with graft-versus-host disease after an allogeneic hematopoietic cell transplant.

CDR3 sequence: CASSLMGTSAETLYF. The part of the CDR3 DNA that was read is TGTGCCAGCTCTCTTATGGGGACTAGTGCAGAAACGCTGTAT. This chain uses TRBV12-2 with TRBJ2-3; the D gene is possibly TRBD2 (6 bases). The read halts 1 residue ahead of the CDR3 end, with the missing end drawn from the germline J gene. The V end lost 1 base, the J end lost 0 bases, and 10 bases lay between the germline ends. The germline V gene has CDR1 SGHLS and CDR2 HYDKME. The length of the CDR3 is 15 residues.